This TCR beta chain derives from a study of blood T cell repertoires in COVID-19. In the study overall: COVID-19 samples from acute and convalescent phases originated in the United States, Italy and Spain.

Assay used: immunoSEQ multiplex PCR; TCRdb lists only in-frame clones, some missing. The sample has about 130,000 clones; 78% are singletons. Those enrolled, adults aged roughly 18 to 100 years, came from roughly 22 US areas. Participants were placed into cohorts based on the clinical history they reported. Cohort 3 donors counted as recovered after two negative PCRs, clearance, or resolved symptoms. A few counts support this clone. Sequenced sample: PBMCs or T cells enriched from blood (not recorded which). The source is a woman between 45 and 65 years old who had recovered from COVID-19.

The CDR3 loop reads CASTTLLRSSYEQYF. The DNA for the CDR3 is TGTGCCAGCACCACGCTTCTTAGGAGCTCCTACGAGCAGTACTTC. This chain joins TRBV7-9 and TRBJ2-7, with D unresolved. V was clipped by 7 bases and J by 0 bases, with 16 bases between them. This CDR3 is built from 15 residues. Germline-derived CDR1 and CDR2 are SEHNR and FQNEAQ (reference sequence).